This is a list of T cell receptor beta chains from one sample in a study of T cell clones after liver transplantation. Repertoires were generated with immunoSEQ multiplex PCR, while TCRdb's copy carries only in-frame clones and drops some. Of just under 60,000 clones in the sample, about 73% were seen once. Material: CD4+ T cells from blood, obtained at the 15-month timepoint. Source of these receptors: a human patient who received a liver transplant. Some T cells may be provided by the graft donor. CDR3s include the opening cysteine and the closing phenylalanine or tryptophan.

V gene: TRBV7-9; J gene: TRBJ2-3; CDR3 protein: CASSDVRDTQYF
V gene: TRBV2; J gene: TRBJ2-7; CDR3 protein: CASTRDSDYEQYF
V gene: TRBV7-8; J gene: TRBJ1-1; CDR3 protein: CASSLVQGTNTEAFF
V gene: TRBV5-8; J gene: TRBJ1-5; CDR3 protein: CASTLGTGEYGEPQHF
V gene: TRBV7-2; J gene: TRBJ2-1; CDR3 protein: CASSLAQGSYNEQFF
V gene: TRBV6-1; J gene: TRBJ1-5; CDR3 protein: CASSEGQGHQPQHF
V gene: TRBV6-1; J gene: TRBJ2-2; CDR3 protein: CASSETGTGELFF
V gene: TRBV7-9; J gene: TRBJ1-4; CDR3 protein: CASSRGVATNEKLFF
V gene: TRBV7-2; J gene: TRBJ2-5; CDR3 protein: CASSLEGLAGRPGETQYF
V gene: TRBV7-7; J gene: TRBJ1-5; CDR3 protein: CASSLGVGQPQHF
V gene: TRBV5-6; J gene: TRBJ1-2; CDR3 protein: CASSSGGYGYTF
V gene: TRBV6-5; J gene: TRBJ1-1; CDR3 protein: CASSEGGVNTEAFF
V gene: TRBV10-3; J gene: TRBJ2-2; CDR3 protein: CAISESGEWAGELFF
V gene: TRBV30; J gene: TRBJ2-5; CDR3 protein: CAWSVGLGGGGETQYF
V gene: TRBV4-1; J gene: TRBJ2-5; CDR3 protein: CASSQVGGEETQYF
V gene: TRBV11-2; J gene: TRBJ2-1; CDR3 protein: CASSAGDRSGDEQFF
V gene: TRBV7-2; J gene: TRBJ2-7; CDR3 protein: CASSLDRGEGQYF
V gene: TRBV6-6; J gene: TRBJ2-3; CDR3 protein: CASSWGADTQYF
V gene: TRBV6-1; J gene: TRBJ2-7; CDR3 protein: CASSEGGAQYYEQYF
V gene: TRBV19; J gene: TRBJ2-3; CDR3 protein: CASTRTSGRSDTQYF
V gene: TRBV2; J gene: TRBJ1-2; CDR3 protein: CASSDRPYGYTF
V gene: TRBV19; J gene: TRBJ1-5; CDR3 protein: CASSEARGLGDQPQHF
V gene: TRBV11-2; J gene: TRBJ1-4; CDR3 protein: CASSLDDRVSLFF
V gene: TRBV30; J gene: TRBJ2-5; CDR3 protein: CAWGGETQYF
V gene: TRBV6-5; J gene: TRBJ2-5; CDR3 protein: CASSYRGARETQYF
V gene: TRBV5-1; J gene: TRBJ1-1; CDR3 protein: CASASGGGGTEAFF
V gene: TRBV28; J gene: TRBJ2-2; CDR3 protein: CASSLDLQGRGLFF